This T cell receptor (beta chain) emerged from a study of blood T cells in healthy people across ages. Study background: About one barcoded beta molecule per two T cells was captured by template switching.

The CDR3 runs to 15 residues. Trimming removed 0 bases at V and 1 base at J, with 7 bases between. CDR1 MNHEY and CDR2 SVGEGT come from the germline V gene. The second PCR ran about 6 to 11 cycles with a sample-barcoded 5' primer and J-beta primers. Each sample provided no less than 3 million CDR3-containing paired-end reads. TCRdb reprocessed the 5' RACE reads with MiXCR, giving one entry per CDR3 protein. The sample lists some 1.5 million distinct CDR3 sequences; 28% were seen once. Each donor's blood draw was 7.5 to 10 milliliters of peripheral blood. The sequenced sample consisted of blood. V usage is TRBV6-2 or TRBV6-3 and J usage is TRBJ2-1, with unresolved D. The receptor comes from a young woman in good health. Written as DNA, the CDR3 is TGTGCCAGCAGTTACTCGTGGGAATCCTACAATGAGCAGTTCTTC. It codes for CASSYSWESYNEQFF.